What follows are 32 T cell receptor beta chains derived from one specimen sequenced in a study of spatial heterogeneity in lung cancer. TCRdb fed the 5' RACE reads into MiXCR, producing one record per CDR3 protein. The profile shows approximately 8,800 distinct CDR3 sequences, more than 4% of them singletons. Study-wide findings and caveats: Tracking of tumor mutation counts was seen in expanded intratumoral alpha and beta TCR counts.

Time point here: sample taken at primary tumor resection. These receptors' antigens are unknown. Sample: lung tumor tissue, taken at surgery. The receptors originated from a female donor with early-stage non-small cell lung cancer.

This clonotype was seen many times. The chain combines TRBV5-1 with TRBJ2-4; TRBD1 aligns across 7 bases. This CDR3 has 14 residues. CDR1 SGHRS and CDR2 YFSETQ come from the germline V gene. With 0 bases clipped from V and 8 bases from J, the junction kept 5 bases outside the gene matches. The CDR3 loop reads CASSLGDSVDIQYF. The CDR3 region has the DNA TGCGCCAGCAGCTTGGGGGACAGCGTCGACATTCAGTACTTC.

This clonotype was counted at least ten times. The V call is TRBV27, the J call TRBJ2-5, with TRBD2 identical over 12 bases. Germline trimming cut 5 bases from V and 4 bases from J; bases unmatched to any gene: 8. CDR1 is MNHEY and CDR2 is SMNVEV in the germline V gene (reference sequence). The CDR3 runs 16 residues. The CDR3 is CASSLLTSGSGETQYF. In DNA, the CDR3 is TGTGCCAGCAGTCTATTGACTAGCGGGAGTGGAGAGACCCAGTACTTC.

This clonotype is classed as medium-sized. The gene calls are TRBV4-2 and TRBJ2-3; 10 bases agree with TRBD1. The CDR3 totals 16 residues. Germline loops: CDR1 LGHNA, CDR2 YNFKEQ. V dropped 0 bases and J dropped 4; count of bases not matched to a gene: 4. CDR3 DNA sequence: TGTGCCAGCAGCCAAGATTCAGGACAGGGGGCAGATACGCAGTATTTT. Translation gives CASSQDSGQGADTQYF.

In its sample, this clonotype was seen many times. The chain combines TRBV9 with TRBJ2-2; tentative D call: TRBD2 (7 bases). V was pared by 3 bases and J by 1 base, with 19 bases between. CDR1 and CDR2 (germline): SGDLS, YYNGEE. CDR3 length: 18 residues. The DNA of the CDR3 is TGTGCCAGCAGCGGCAAAGGGGAGGGACACCGGAACACCGGGGAGCTGTTTTTT. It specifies CASSGKGEGHRNTGELFF.

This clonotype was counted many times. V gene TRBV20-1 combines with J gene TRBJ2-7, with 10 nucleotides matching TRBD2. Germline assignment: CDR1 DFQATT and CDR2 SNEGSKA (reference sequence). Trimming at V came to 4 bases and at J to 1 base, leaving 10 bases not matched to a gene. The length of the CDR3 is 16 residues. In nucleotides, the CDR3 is TGCAGTGCTAAGGGATGGGATAGCGGGAGGTCCTACGAGCAGTACTTC. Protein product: CSAKGWDSGRSYEQYF.

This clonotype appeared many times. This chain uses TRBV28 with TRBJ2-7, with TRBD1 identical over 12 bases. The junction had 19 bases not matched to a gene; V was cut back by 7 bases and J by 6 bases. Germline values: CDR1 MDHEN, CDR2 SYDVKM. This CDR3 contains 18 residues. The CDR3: CASTPSPGTGGKVREQYF. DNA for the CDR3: TGTGCCAGCACTCCATCCCCCGGGACAGGGGGCAAAGTACGCGAGCAGTACTTC.

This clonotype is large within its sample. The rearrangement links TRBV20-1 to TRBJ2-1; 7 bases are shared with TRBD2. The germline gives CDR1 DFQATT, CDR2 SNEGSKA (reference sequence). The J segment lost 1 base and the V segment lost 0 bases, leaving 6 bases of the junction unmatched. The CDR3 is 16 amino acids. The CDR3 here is CSARDRRESSYNEQFF. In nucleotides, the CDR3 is TGCAGTGCTAGAGATAGGCGGGAGTCATCCTACAATGAGCAGTTCTTC.

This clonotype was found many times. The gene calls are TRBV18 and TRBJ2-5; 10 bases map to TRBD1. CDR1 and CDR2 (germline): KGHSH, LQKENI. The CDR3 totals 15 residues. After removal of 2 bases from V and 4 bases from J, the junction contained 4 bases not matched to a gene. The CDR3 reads CASSPTGTGAETQYF. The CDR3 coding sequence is TGTGCCAGCTCACCAACCGGGACAGGGGCAGAGACCCAGTACTTC.

The CDR3 DNA is TGCAGTGCTTCCCTACGGGACAGAGGCACAGATACGCAGTATTTT. Its protein product is CSASLRDRGTDTQYF. The rearrangement joins TRBV20-1 to TRBJ2-3, with 7 bases lining up with TRBD1. In germline, CDR1 is DFQATT, CDR2 SNEGSKA (reference sequence). With 5 bases clipped from V and 1 base from J, the junction kept 9 bases outside the gene matches. The CDR3 loop spans 15 amino acids.

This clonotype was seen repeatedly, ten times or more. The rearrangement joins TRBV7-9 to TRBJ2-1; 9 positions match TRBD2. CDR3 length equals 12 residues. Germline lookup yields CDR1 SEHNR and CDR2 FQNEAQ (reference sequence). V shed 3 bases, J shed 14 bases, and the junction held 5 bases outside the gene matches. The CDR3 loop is CASSFISGSEFF. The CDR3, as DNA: TGTGCCAGCAGCTTCATTAGCGGGAGTGAGTTCTTC.

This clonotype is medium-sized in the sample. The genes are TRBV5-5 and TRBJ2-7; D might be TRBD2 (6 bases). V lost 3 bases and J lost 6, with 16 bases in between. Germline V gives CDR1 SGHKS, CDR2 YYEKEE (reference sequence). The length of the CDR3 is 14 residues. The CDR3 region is CASSWSLATVEQYF. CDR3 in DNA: TGTGCCAGCAGCTGGTCACTAGCCACAGTCGAGCAGTACTTC.

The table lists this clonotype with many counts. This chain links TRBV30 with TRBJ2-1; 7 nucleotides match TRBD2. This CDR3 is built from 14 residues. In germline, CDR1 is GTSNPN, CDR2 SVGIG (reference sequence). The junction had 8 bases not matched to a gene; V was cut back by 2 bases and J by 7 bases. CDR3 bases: TGTGCCTGGAGTTTGCGGGAGCGGTTGAATGAGCAGTTCTTC. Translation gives CAWSLRERLNEQFF.

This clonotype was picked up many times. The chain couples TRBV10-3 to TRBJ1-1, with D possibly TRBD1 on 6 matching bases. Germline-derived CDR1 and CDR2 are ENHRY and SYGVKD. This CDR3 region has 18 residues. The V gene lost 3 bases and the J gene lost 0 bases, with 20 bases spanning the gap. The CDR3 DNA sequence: TGTGCCATCAGTGATCACACCCTCAGGGGTTGGATGAACACTGAAGCTTTCTTT. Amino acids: CAISDHTLRGWMNTEAFF.

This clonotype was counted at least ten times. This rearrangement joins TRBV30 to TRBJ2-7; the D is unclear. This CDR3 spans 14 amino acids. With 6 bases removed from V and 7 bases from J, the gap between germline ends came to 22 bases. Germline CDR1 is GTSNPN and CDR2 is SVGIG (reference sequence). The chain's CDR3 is CACPSAGRSWEQYF. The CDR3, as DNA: TGTGCCTGCCCGTCGGCCGGGCGGTCCTGGGAGCAGTACTTC.

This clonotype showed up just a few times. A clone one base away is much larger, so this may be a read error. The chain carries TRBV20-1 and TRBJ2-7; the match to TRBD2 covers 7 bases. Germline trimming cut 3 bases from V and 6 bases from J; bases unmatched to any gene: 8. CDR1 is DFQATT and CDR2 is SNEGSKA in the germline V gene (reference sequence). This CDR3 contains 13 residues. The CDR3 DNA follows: TGCAGTGCTAGTACCAGCGGGAAACGCGAGCAGTACTTC. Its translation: CSASTSGKREQYF.

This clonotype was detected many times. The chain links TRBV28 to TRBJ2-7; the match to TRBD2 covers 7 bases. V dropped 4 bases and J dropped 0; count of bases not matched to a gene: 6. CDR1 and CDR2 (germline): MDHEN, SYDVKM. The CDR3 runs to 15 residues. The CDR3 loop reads CASSSLAEDSYEQYF. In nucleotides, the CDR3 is TGTGCCAGCAGTTCCCTAGCGGAGGACTCCTACGAGCAGTACTTC.

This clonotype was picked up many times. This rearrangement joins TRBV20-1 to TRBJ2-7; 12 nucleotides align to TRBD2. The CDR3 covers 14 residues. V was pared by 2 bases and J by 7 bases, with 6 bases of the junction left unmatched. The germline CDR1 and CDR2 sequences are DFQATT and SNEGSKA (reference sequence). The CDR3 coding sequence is TGCAGTGCTAGACTAGCGGGAGGGCCGGGGGAGCAGTACTTC. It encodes CSARLAGGPGEQYF.

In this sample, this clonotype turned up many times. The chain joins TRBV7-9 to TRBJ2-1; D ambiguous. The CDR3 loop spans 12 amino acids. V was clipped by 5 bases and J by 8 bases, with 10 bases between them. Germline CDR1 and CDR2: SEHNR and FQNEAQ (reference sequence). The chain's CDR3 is CASSPPAHEQFF. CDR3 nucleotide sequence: TGTGCCAGCAGCCCCCCTGCCCATGAGCAGTTCTTC.

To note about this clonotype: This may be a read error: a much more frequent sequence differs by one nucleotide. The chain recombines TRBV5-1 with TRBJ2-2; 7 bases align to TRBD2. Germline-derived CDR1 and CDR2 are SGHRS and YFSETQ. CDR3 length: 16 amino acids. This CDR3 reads CASSLIGGSNIGELFF. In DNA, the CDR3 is TGCGCCAGCAGCTTGATTGGCGGGAGCAACATCGGGGAGCTGTTTTTT.

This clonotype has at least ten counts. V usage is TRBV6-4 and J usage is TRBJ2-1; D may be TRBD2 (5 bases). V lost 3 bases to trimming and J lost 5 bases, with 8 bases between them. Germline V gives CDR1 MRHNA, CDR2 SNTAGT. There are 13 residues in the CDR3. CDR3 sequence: CASSEEEDNEQFF. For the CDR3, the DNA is TGTGCCAGCAGTGAGGAGGAGGACAATGAGCAGTTCTTC.

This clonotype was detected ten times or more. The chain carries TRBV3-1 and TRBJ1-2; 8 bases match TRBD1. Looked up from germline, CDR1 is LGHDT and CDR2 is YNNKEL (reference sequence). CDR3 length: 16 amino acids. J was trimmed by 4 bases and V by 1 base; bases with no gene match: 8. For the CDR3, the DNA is TGTGCCAGCAGCCAAGGAGGGGACAGGATAGTCTATGGCTACACCTTC. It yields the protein CASSQGGDRIVYGYTF.

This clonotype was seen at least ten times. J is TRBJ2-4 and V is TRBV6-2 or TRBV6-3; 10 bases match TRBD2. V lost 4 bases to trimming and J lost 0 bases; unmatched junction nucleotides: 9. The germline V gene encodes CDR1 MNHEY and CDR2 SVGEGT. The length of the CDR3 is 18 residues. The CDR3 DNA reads TGTGCCAGCAGTTTCACCGGGACTAGCGAACTAGCCAAAAACATTCAGTACTTC. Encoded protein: CASSFTGTSELAKNIQYF.

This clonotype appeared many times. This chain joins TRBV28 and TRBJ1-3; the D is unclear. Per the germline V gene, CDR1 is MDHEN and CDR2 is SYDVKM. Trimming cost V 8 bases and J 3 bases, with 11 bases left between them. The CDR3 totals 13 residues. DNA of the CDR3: TGTGCCAGCGGCAGTCCGTTTGGAAACACCATATATTTT. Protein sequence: CASGSPFGNTIYF.

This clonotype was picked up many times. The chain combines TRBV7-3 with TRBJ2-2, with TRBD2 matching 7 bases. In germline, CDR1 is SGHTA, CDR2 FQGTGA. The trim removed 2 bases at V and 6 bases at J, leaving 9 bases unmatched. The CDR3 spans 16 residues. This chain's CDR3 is CASSLFGGRAAGELFF. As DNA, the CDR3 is TGTGCCAGCAGCTTATTTGGTGGGAGGGCCGCCGGGGAGCTGTTTTTT. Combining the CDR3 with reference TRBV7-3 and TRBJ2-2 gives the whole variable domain GAGVSQTPSNKVTEKGKYVELRCDPISGHTALYWYRQSLGQGPEFLIYFQGTGAADDSGLPNDRFFAVRPEGSVSTLKIQRTERGDSAVYLCASSLFGGRAAGELFFGEGSRLTVL.

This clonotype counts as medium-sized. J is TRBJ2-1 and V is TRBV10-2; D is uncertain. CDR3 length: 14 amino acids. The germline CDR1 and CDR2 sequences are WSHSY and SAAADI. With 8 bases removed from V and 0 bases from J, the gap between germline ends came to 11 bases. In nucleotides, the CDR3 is TGCGCCAGCGGTGGCTGGAGCTCCTACAATGAGCAGTTCTTC. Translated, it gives CASGGWSSYNEQFF.

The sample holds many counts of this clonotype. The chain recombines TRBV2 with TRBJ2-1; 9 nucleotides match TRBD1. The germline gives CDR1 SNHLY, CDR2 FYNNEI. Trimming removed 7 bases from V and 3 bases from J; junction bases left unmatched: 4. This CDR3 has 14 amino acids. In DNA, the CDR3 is TGTGCCAGCATACCGGGACAGGGCTACAATGAGCAGTTCTTC. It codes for CASIPGQGYNEQFF.

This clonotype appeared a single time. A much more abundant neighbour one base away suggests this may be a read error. Here the CDR3 DNA reads TGTGTCAGCACCCGGAGGCCGGGGAACACTGAAGCTTTCTTT. Encoded protein: CVSTRRPGNTEAFF. The chain employs TRBV27 and TRBJ1-1; D is undetermined. This CDR3 comprises 14 residues. CDR1 is MNHEY and CDR2 is SMNVEV in the germline V gene (reference sequence).

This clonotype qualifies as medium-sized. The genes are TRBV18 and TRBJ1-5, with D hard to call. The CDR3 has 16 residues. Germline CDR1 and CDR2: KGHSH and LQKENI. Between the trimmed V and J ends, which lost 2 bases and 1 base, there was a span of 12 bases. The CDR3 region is CASSPTRASSNQPQHF. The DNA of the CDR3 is TGTGCCAGCTCACCAACGAGGGCTTCGAGCAATCAGCCCCAGCATTTT.

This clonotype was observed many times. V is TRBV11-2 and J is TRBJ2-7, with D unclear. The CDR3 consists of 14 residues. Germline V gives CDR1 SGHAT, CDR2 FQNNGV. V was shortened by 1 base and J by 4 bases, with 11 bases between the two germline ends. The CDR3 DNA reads TGTGCCAGCAGCTTAGCCTTAAGTGATTACGAGCAGTACTTC. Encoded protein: CASSLALSDYEQYF.

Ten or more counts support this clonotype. CDR3 loop: CASSYDRGNTGELFF. For the CDR3, the DNA is TGTGCCAGCAGCTACGACAGGGGCAACACCGGGGAGCTGTTTTTT. The chain joins TRBV11-2 to TRBJ2-2; 8 nucleotides line up with TRBD1. The CDR3 sequence is 15 residues long. With 4 bases clipped from V and 2 bases from J, the junction kept 3 bases outside the gene matches. Germline V CDR1 and CDR2: SGHAT, FQNNGV.

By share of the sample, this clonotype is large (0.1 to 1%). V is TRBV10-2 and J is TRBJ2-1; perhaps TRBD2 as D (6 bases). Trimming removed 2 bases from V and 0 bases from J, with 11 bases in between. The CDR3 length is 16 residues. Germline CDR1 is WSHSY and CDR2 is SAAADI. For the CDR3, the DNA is TGCGCCAGCAGTGAGGGAGCGGGTCCCTCCTACAATGAGCAGTTCTTC. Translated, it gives CASSEGAGPSYNEQFF.

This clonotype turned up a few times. This CDR3 reads CSASPQTSYNEQFF. CDR3 coding DNA: TGCAGTGCTTCCCCCCAGACCTCCTACAATGAGCAGTTCTTC. The V gene is TRBV20-1, the J gene TRBJ2-1; D unresolved. With 5 bases removed from V and 0 bases from J, the gap between germline ends came to 11 bases. Germline CDR1 and CDR2: DFQATT and SNEGSKA (reference sequence). CDR3 size: 14 residues.